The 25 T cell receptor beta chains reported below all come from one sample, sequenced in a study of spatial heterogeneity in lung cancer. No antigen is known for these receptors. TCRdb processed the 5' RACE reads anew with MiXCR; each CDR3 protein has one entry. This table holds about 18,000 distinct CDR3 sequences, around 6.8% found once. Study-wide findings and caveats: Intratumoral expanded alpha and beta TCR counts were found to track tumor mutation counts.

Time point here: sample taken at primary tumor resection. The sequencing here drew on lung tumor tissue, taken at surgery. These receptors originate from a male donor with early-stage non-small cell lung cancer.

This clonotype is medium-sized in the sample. The CDR3 is CASSYRGVAETQYF. CDR3 coding DNA: TGCGCCAGCAGCTACCGAGGGGTGGCAGAGACCCAGTACTTC. This chain joins TRBV5-1 and TRBJ2-5; TRBD1 or TRBD2 may be the D gene (5 bases each). Trimming took 3 bases from V and 4 from J, leaving 13 bases between them. Germline loops: CDR1 SGHRS, CDR2 YFSETQ. The CDR3 has 14 amino acids.

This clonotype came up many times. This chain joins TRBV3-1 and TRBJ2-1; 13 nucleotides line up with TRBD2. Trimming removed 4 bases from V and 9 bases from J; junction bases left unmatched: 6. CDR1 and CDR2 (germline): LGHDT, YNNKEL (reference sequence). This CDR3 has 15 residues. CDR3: CASSRTSGGAGEQFF. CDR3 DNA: TGTGCCAGCAGCCGTACTAGCGGGGGGGCCGGTGAGCAGTTCTTC.

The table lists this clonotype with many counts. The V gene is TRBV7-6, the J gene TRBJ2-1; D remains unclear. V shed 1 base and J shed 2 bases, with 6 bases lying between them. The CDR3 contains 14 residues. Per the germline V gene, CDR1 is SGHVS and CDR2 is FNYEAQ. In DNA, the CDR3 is TGTGCCAGCAGCTTAGTTGGCACCTACAATGAGCAGTTCTTC. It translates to CASSLVGTYNEQFF.

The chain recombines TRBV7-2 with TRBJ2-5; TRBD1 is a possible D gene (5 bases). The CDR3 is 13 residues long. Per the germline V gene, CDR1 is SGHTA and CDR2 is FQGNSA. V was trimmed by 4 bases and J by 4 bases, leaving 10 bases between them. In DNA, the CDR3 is TGTGCCAGCAGCTCCCGGACACGAGAGACCCAGTACTTC. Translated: CASSSRTRETQYF.

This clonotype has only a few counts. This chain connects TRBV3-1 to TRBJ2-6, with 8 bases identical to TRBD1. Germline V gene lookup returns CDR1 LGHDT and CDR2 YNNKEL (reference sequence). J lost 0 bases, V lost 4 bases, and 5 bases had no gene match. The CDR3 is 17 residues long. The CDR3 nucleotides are TGTGCCAGCAGCCTTGGGACAGGAAACTCTGGGGCCAACGTCCTGACTTTC. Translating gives CASSLGTGNSGANVLTF.

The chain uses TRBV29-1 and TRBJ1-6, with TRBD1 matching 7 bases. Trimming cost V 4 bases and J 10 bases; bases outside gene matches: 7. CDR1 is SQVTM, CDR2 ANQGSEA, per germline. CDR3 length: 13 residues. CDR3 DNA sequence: TGCAGCGTTGGACAGGGTGAATACTCACCCCTCCACTTT. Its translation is CSVGQGEYSPLHF.

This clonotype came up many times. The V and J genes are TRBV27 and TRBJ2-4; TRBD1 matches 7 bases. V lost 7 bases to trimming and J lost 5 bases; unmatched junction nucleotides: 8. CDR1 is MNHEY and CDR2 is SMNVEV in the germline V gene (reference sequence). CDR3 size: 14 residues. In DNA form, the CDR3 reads TGTGCCAGCAAGGCGACAGGGCGAGAAAACATTCAGTACTTC. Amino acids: CASKATGRENIQYF.

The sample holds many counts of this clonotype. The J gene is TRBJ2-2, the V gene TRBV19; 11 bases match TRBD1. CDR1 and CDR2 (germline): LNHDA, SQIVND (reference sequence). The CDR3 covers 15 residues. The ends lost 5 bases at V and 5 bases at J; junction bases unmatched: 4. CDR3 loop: CASSSGTGGTGELFF. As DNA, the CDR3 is TGTGCCAGTAGTTCCGGGACAGGGGGGACCGGGGAGCTGTTTTTT.

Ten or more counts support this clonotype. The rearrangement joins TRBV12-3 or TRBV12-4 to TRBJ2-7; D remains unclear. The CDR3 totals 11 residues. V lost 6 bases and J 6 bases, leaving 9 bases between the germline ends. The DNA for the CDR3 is TGTGCCAGCAGCCTCGTTGGCGAGCAGTACTTC. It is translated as CASSLVGEQYF.

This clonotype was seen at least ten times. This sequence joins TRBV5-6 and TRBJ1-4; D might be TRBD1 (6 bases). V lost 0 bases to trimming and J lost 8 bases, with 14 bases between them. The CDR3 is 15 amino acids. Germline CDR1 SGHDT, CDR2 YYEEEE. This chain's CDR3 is CASSLAGGRREKLFF. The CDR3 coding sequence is TGTGCCAGCAGCTTGGCCGGGGGGCGCAGGGAAAAACTGTTTTTT.

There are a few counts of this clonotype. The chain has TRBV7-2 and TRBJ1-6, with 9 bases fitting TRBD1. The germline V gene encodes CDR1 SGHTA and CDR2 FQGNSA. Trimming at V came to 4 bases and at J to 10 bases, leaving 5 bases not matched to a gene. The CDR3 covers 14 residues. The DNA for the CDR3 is TGTGCCAGCAGCTCCGGACAGGGGAGCTCACCCCTCCACTTT. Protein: CASSSGQGSSPLHF.

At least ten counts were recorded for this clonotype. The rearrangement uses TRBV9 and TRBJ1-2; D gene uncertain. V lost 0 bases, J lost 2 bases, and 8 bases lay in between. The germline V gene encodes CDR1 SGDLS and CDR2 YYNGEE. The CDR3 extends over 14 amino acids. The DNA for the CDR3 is TGTGCCAGCAGCGTAGGTCTGGACAACTATGGCTACACCTTC. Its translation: CASSVGLDNYGYTF.

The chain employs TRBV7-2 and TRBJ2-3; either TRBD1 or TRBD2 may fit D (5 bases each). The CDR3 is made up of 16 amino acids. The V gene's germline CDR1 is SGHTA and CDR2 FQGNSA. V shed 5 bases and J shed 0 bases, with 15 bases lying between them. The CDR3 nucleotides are TGTGCCAGCAGCGCCAGCTTGGGACGGAGCACAGATACGCAGTATTTT. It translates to CASSASLGRSTDTQYF. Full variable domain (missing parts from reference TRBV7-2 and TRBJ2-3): GAGVSQSPSNKVTEKGKDVELRCDPISGHTALYWYRQSLGQGLEFLIYFQGNSAPDKSGLPSDRFSAERTGGSVSTLTIQRTQQEDSAVYLCASSASLGRSTDTQYFGPGTRLTVL.

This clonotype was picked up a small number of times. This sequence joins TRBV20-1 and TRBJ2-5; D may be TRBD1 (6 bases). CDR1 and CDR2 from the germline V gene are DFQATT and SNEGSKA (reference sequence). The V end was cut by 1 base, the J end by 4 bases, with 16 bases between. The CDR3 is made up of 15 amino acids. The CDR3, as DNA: TGCAGTGCTAGAGGCAAGCAGGGGATGGTAGAGACCCAGTACTTC. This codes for CSARGKQGMVETQYF.

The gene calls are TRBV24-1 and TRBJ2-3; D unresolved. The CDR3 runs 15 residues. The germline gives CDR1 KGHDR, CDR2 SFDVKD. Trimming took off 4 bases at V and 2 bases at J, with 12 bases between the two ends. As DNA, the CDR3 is TGTGCCACCAGTGACCTAGACGCCTTCACAGATACGCAGTATTTT. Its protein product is CATSDLDAFTDTQYF.

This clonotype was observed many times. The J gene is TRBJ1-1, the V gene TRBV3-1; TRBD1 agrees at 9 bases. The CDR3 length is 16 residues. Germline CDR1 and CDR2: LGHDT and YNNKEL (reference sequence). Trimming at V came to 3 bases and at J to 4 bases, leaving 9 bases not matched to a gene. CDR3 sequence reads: CASSHNRGPLGTEAFF. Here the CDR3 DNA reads TGTGCCAGCAGCCATAACAGGGGGCCCCTGGGCACTGAAGCTTTCTTT.

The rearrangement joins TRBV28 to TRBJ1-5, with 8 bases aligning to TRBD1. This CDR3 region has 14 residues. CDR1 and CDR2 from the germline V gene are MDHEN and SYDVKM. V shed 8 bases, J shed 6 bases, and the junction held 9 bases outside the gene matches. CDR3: CASGGQVKSQPQHF. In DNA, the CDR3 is TGTGCCAGCGGGGGACAGGTTAAAAGTCAGCCCCAGCATTTT.

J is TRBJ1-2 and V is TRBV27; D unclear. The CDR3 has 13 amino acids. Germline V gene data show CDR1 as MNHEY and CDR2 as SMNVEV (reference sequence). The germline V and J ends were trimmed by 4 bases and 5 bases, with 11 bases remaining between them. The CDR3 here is CASSSPGSYGYTF. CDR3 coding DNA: TGTGCCAGCAGTTCCCCCGGTTCTTATGGCTACACCTTC.

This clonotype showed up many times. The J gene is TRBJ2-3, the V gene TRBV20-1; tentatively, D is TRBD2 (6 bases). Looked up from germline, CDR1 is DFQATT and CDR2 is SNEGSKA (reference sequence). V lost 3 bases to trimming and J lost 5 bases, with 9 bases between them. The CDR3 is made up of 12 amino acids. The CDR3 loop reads CSASHGGDTQYF. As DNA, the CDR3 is TGCAGTGCTAGCCACGGGGGAGATACGCAGTATTTT.

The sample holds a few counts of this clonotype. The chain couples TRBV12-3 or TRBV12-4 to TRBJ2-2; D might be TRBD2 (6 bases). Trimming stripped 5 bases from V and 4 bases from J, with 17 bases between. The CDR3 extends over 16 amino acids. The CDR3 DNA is TGTGCCAGCAGTATCGGACGGGGAGGATTCACCGGGGAGCTGTTTTTT. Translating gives CASSIGRGGFTGELFF.

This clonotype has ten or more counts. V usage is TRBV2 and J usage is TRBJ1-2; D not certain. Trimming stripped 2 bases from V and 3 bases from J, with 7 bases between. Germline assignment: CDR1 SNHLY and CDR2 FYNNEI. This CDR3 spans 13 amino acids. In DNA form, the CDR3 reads TGTGCCAGCAGTGAACGGCAGGACTATGGCTACACCTTC. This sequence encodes CASSERQDYGYTF.

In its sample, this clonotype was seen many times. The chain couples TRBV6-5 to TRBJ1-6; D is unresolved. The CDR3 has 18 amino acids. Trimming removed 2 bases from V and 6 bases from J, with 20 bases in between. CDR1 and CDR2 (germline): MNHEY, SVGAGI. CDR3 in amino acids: CASSYALPGGRTNSPLHF. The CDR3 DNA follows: TGTGCCAGCAGTTACGCACTTCCCGGAGGAAGGACTAATTCACCCCTCCACTTT.

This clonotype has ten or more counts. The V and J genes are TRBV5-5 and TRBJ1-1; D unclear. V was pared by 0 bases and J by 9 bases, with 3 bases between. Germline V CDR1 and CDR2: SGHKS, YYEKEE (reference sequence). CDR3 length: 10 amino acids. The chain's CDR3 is CASSLDKAFF. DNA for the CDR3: TGTGCCAGCAGCTTGGATAAAGCTTTCTTT.

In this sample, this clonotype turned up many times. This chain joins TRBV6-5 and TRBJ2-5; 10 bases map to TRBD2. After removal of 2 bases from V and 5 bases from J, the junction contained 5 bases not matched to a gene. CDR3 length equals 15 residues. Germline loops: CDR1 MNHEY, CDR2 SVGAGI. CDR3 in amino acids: CASSYPNSGGETQYF. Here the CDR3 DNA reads TGTGCCAGCAGTTACCCAAATAGCGGGGGGGAGACCCAGTACTTC.

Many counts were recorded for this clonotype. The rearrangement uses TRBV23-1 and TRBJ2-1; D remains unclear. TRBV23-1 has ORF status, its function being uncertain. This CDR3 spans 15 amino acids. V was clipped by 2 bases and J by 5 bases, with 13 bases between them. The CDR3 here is CASSQAAWADNEQFF. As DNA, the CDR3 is TGCGCCAGCAGTCAAGCAGCATGGGCTGACAATGAGCAGTTCTTC.